These 23 T cell receptor beta chains were sequenced from one sample in a study of Graves' ophthalmopathy and Graves' hyperthyroidism. Researchers took RNA transcripts and amplified TCR beta CDR3 regions from them. After a first-round RT-PCR with HTBI primers, a second-round multiplex PCR was run. Via MiXCR, TCRdb re-called the multiplex PCR reads, giving one row per CDR3 protein. The sample lists hundreds of thousands of distinct CDR3 sequences, approximately 39% occurring once. The sample consisted of peripheral blood. These receptors originate from an adult man with Graves' ophthalmopathy.

This clonotype was observed at least ten times. The V gene is TRBV2, the J gene TRBJ2-7; no reliable D call. The CDR3 runs 12 residues. V was shortened by 11 bases and J by 4 bases, with 15 bases between the two germline ends. The germline V gene has CDR1 SNHLY and CDR2 FYNNEI. Here the CDR3 reads CAVHGPDYEQYF. In DNA form, the CDR3 reads TGTGCCGTACACGGGCCAGATTACGAGCAGTACTTC.

This clonotype was detected ten times or more. This chain uses TRBV19 with TRBJ1-5; D is unresolved. CDR3 length: 13 amino acids. Germline V gene data show CDR1 as LNHDA and CDR2 as SQIVND (reference sequence). Trimming left V 7 bases short and J 3 bases short, with 10 bases between. CDR3 in DNA: TGTGCCAGTAATCCCCTACTCAATCAGCCCCAGCATTTT. Protein product: CASNPLLNQPQHF.

This clonotype was seen many times. J is TRBJ1-5 and V is TRBV10-3; 9 nucleotides agree with TRBD1. CDR3 length: 14 residues. From germline, CDR1 is ENHRY and CDR2 SYGVKD. V was pared by 8 bases and J by 7 bases, with 9 bases of the junction left unmatched. CDR3 sequence: CAIGGQGGYQPQHF. The CDR3 DNA follows: TGTGCCATCGGGGGACAGGGAGGCTACCAGCCCCAGCATTTT.

In nucleotides, the CDR3 is TGTGCCAGCAGAAAACAGGGAATCCAAGAGACCCAGTACTTC. Its protein product is CASRKQGIQETQYF. V gene TRBV7-9 combines with J gene TRBJ2-5, with D possibly being TRBD1 (6 bases). CDR3 length: 14 residues. The V gene lost 6 bases and the J gene lost 1 base, with 12 bases spanning the gap. CDR1 and CDR2 from the germline V gene are SEHNR and FQNEAQ (reference sequence).

In this sample, this clonotype turned up many times. The gene calls are TRBV7-9 and TRBJ1-1; D possibly corresponds to TRBD1 (5 bases). The germline CDR1 and CDR2 sequences are SEHNR and FQNEAQ (reference sequence). This CDR3 contains 13 residues. Trimming took 5 bases from V and 12 from J, leaving 19 bases between them. CDR3 in amino acids: CASSGRDPGGSFF. In nucleotides, the CDR3 is TGTGCCAGCAGCGGCCGGGACCCCGGTGGGTCTTTCTTT.

The chain has TRBV19 and TRBJ2-5; 7 nucleotides agree with TRBD1. The CDR3 is 14 amino acids. Trimming cost V 5 bases and J 4 bases; bases outside gene matches: 7. Germline V gives CDR1 LNHDA, CDR2 SQIVND (reference sequence). The CDR3 DNA reads TGTGCCAGTAGTGACAGGGTGATAGGAGAGACCCAGTACTTC. Amino acid sequence: CASSDRVIGETQYF.

V gene TRBV7-2 combines with J gene TRBJ2-2, with D perhaps matching TRBD2 (6 bases). CDR1 SGHTA and CDR2 FQGNSA come from the germline V gene. V was trimmed by 2 bases and J by 0 bases, leaving 13 bases between them. CDR3 length: 17 residues. The CDR3 coding sequence is TGTGCCAGCAGCTTATCCCTACTAGCTGCGAACACCGGGGAGCTGTTTTTT. This sequence encodes CASSLSLLAANTGELFF.

This clonotype was counted once. The CDR3 nucleotides are TGTGCCAGCGCCGAACCCGGGAGGAATTCACCCCTCCACTTT. Translating gives CASAEPGRNSPLHF. The rearrangement uses TRBV7-8 and TRBJ1-6; D is uncertain. The CDR3 spans 14 residues. Trimming removed 8 bases at V and 7 bases at J, with 15 bases between. In germline, CDR1 is SGHVS, CDR2 FQNEAQ.

This clonotype was seen repeatedly, ten times or more. The CDR3 DNA is TGTGCCAGCCATTACGAGCAGTACTTC. Amino acid sequence: CASHYEQYF. The V gene is TRBV19, the J gene TRBJ2-7, with no clear D. V lost 9 bases and J lost 4, with 4 bases in between. The CDR3 has 9 amino acids. Germline CDR1 LNHDA, CDR2 SQIVND (reference sequence).

This clonotype appeared a few times. V usage is TRBV12-3 or TRBV12-4 and J usage is TRBJ1-1, with 10 nucleotides matching TRBD1. With 6 bases clipped from V and 0 bases from J, the junction kept 10 bases outside the gene matches. CDR3 length: 17 amino acids. The CDR3 coding sequence is TGTGCCAGCAGCGGGGGCCCTGGACAGGGGGTGAACACTGAAGCTTTCTTT. As protein: CASSGGPGQGVNTEAFF.

This clonotype was seen many times. V is TRBV7-8 and J is TRBJ2-7, with a tentative D call TRBD1 (6 bases). CDR3 size: 13 residues. The V gene's germline CDR1 is SGHVS and CDR2 FQNEAQ. The germline V and J ends were trimmed by 1 base and 6 bases, with 10 bases remaining between them. CDR3 in DNA: TGTGCCAGCAGCTTAGGGGGGCGCCGCGAGCAGTACTTC. It yields the protein CASSLGGRREQYF.

This rearrangement joins TRBV7-8 to TRBJ2-7, with unresolved D. Trimming removed 1 base at V and 6 bases at J, with 13 bases between. This CDR3 is built from 14 residues. Germline V gene sequence: CDR1 SGHVS, CDR2 FQNEAQ. CDR3 sequence (DNA): TGTGCCAGCAGCTTAGATCTAGGCGGTCGCGAGCAGTACTTC. Amino acids: CASSLDLGGREQYF. Filled out from reference TRBV7-8 and TRBJ2-7, the complete variable domain reads GAGVSQSPRYKVAKRGQDVALRCDPISGHVSLFWYQQALGQGPEFLTYFQNEAQLDKSGLPSDRFFAERPEGSVSTLKIQRTQQEDSAVYLCASSLDLGGREQYFGPGTRLTVT.

This chain uses TRBV7-8 with TRBJ2-7, with a weak D call TRBD1 (6 bases). CDR1 and CDR2 from the germline V gene are SGHVS and FQNEAQ. Trimming took 0 bases from V and 3 from J, leaving 15 bases between them. The length of the CDR3 is 16 residues. In nucleotides, the CDR3 is TGTGCCAGCAGCTTAGCTGCCAGGGGCGGATTCTACGAGCAGTACTTC. Its protein is CASSLAARGGFYEQYF.

Many counts were recorded for this clonotype. The chain uses TRBV20-1 and TRBJ1-1; 7 bases match TRBD1. J gave up 6 bases and V 6 bases, and 7 bases lay outside the gene matches. This CDR3 comprises 12 residues. Germline V CDR1 and CDR2: DFQATT, SNEGSKA (reference sequence). The DNA for the CDR3 is TGCAGTGCCTCACAGGGGAATCCTGAAGCTTTCTTT. As protein: CSASQGNPEAFF.

This chain joins TRBV15 and TRBJ1-1; D is unresolved. The CDR3 loop spans 12 amino acids. V was shortened by 5 bases and J by 7 bases, with 11 bases between the two germline ends. The germline gives CDR1 LNHNV, CDR2 YYDKDF (reference sequence). CDR3 sequence reads: CATSWTENEAFF. The CDR3 DNA reads TGTGCCACCAGCTGGACGGAAAATGAAGCTTTCTTT.

As concerns this clonotype: A clone one base away is much larger, so this may be a read error. Since no conserved phenylalanine or tryptophan closes the CDR3, a read error is the likely cause. V and J are TRBV9 and TRBJ1-4, with D perhaps matching TRBD1 (5 bases). This CDR3 is built from 14 residues. In germline, CDR1 is SGDLS, CDR2 YYNGEE. V was cut by 2 bases and J by 7 bases, with 12 bases left in between. CDR3 amino acids: CASSVGGGFEKLFL. The CDR3 DNA reads as TGTGCCAGCAGCGTTGGGGGGGGTTTTGAAAAACTGTTTCTT.

This chain links TRBV19 with TRBJ2-5; D possibly corresponds to TRBD2 (6 bases). Germline V CDR1 and CDR2: LNHDA, SQIVND (reference sequence). V dropped 5 bases and J dropped 3 bases, with 7 bases sitting between them. This CDR3 is 12 amino acids long. CDR3: CASSSGEETQYF. In nucleotides, the CDR3 is TGTGCCAGTAGTTCGGGGGAAGAGACCCAGTACTTC.

Note on this clonotype: A read error may explain this, as a much larger clone is one base away. The chain recombines TRBV7-9 with TRBJ1-5, with a tentative D call TRBD1 (5 bases). CDR3 length: 14 residues. CDR1 and CDR2 (germline): SEHNR, FQNEAQ (reference sequence). The CDR3 DNA is TGTGCCGGCAGTCGGGACGCCGGGGGTCAGCCCCAGCATTTT. Amino acids: CAGSRDAGGQPQHF.

This sequence joins TRBV25-1 and TRBJ2-7, with 10 positions matching TRBD1. The CDR3 runs 15 residues. Germline values: CDR1 MGHDK, CDR2 SYGVNS. V lost 5 bases, J lost 5 bases, and 9 bases stayed unmatched. CDR3 sequence (DNA): TGTGCCAGCAGTTACTCGGACAGGGGGGGTGACGAGCAGTACTTC. Amino acid sequence: CASSYSDRGGDEQYF.

The chain has TRBV10-3 and TRBJ2-3; the match to TRBD2 covers 7 bases. The V segment lost 7 bases and the J segment 6 bases; nucleotides outside the gene matches: 10. The CDR3 consists of 14 residues. Per germline, CDR1 ENHRY and CDR2 SYGVKD. The CDR3 is CAINPTSVGDTQYF. In nucleotides, the CDR3 is TGTGCCATCAACCCTACTAGCGTAGGGGATACGCAGTATTTT.

This clonotype was seen a handful of times. CDR3 sequence (DNA): TGTGCCAGCAGTTACTCGAGGTGGGACACCTACGAGCAGTACTTC. This gives the protein CASSYSRWDTYEQYF. The chain is built from TRBV6-5 and TRBJ2-7, with D possibly TRBD1 on 6 matching bases. The V gene's germline CDR1 is MNHEY and CDR2 SVGAGI. There are 15 residues in the CDR3. V lost 0 bases, J lost 2 bases, and 11 bases lay in between.

The CDR3 region has the DNA TGTGCCAGCGGAAACTACAATGAGCAGTACTTC. Translated: CASGNYNEQYF. V and J are TRBV2 and TRBJ2-7; D gene uncertain. The germline gives CDR1 SNHLY, CDR2 FYNNEI. The CDR3 length is 11 residues. V lost 8 bases, J lost 7 bases, and 12 bases lay in between.

The chain combines TRBV12-3 or TRBV12-4 with TRBJ1-1; TRBD1 aligns across 11 bases. The ends lost 5 bases at V and 6 bases at J; junction bases unmatched: 5. CDR3 length: 14 residues. CDR3 sequence reads: CASSPRTGGAEAFF. The DNA of the CDR3 is TGTGCCAGCAGTCCACGGACAGGGGGCGCTGAAGCTTTCTTT.